Following are 13 T cell receptor beta chains from one sample sequenced in a study of blood T cell repertoires in COVID-19. Some clones are missing from TCRdb's copy, which holds only in-frame ones; the method was immunoSEQ multiplex PCR. The table has about 120,000 clones, approximately 80% seen once. Material for sequencing was peripheral blood. These TCRs come from a man aged 65 to 79 with active or convalescent COVID-19.

This chain joins TRBV10-3 and TRBJ2-7, with TRBD2 identical over 8 bases. This CDR3 has 17 residues. Germline trimming cut 5 bases from V and 6 bases from J; bases unmatched to any gene: 18. The germline CDR1 and CDR2 sequences are ENHRY and SYGVKD. The CDR3 region has the DNA TGTGCCATCAGTCACCAACGGGGGGGCCGGGGACGGGGCGAGCAGTACTTC. Its protein product is CAISHQRGGRGRGEQYF.

The V gene is TRBV6-5, the J gene TRBJ1-2; 7 bases align to TRBD1. With 6 bases clipped from V and 4 bases from J, the junction kept 5 bases outside the gene matches. This CDR3 region has 13 residues. Germline V gene sequence: CDR1 MNHEY, CDR2 SVGAGI. CDR3 nucleotide sequence: TGTGCCAGCAGCCCCGGGACAGTCTATGGCTACACCTTC. Translated: CASSPGTVYGYTF.

This clone came up a few times. CDR3 amino acids: CASSQGQGRNEQYF. CDR3 nucleotides: TGTGCCAGCAGCCAGGGACAGGGAAGGAACGAGCAGTACTTC. The genes are TRBV5-4 and TRBJ2-7; 9 nucleotides agree with TRBD1. The CDR3 contains 14 residues. Germline CDR1 reads SGHNT; CDR2 reads YYREEE (reference sequence). The V segment lost 4 bases and the J segment 5 bases; nucleotides outside the gene matches: 7.

The chain has TRBV5-6 and TRBJ2-7, with D possibly TRBD2 on 6 matching bases. The CDR3 totals 14 residues. With 4 bases removed from V and 4 bases from J, the gap between germline ends came to 15 bases. From germline, CDR1 is SGHDT and CDR2 YYEEEE. This CDR3 reads CASSNIAAQYEQYF. CDR3 DNA sequence: TGTGCCAGCAGCAACATAGCGGCCCAGTACGAGCAGTACTTC.

The rearrangement joins TRBV15 to TRBJ2-7; D is uncertain. CDR3 length: 12 residues. CDR1 is LNHNV and CDR2 is YYDKDF in the germline V gene (reference sequence). Trimming removed 3 bases from V and 9 bases from J, with 12 bases in between. In DNA, the CDR3 is TGTGCCACCAGCAGTGAGAGTTTCGTGCAGTACTTC. Translating gives CATSSESFVQYF.

V gene TRBV5-5 combines with J gene TRBJ2-2; 7 bases agree with TRBD2. The germline V gene encodes CDR1 SGHKS and CDR2 YYEKEE (reference sequence). This CDR3 spans 19 amino acids. Losses at the gene ends were 4 bases for V and 0 bases for J; bases not matched to a gene: 15. The CDR3 DNA reads TGTGCCAGCAGCAGACGAAGCGGGGAAGCGGATTCGAACACCGGGGAGCTGTTTTTT. This sequence encodes CASSRRSGEADSNTGELFF.

V usage is TRBV28 and J usage is TRBJ2-7; 12 nucleotides agree with TRBD2. The CDR3 sequence is 13 residues long. V gave up 6 bases and J gave up 6 bases; unmatched junction bases: 3. CDR1 and CDR2 from the germline V gene are MDHEN and SYDVKM. CDR3 sequence reads: CASRTSGSTEQYF. The CDR3 nucleotides read TGTGCCAGCAGGACTAGCGGGAGTACCGAGCAGTACTTC. The complete variable domain, with remaining parts taken from reference TRBV28 and TRBJ2-7, reads DVKVTQSSRYLVKRTGEKVFLECVQDMDHENMFWYRQDPGLGLRLIYFSYDVKMKEKGDIPEGYSVSREKKERFSLILESASTNQTSMYLCASRTSGSTEQYFGPGTRLTVT.

The chain links TRBV19 to TRBJ2-7; 11 nucleotides line up with TRBD1. This CDR3 has 15 residues. Germline values: CDR1 LNHDA, CDR2 SQIVND (reference sequence). V dropped 2 bases and J dropped 3; count of bases not matched to a gene: 3. CDR3 loop: CASSIQGQGVYEQYF. The CDR3, as DNA: TGTGCCAGTAGTATACAGGGACAGGGGGTCTACGAGCAGTACTTC.

The CDR3 DNA sequence: TGCGCCAGCAGTCATCGTCCGGGACAGAGTAATTCACCCCTCCACTTT. It translates to CASSHRPGQSNSPLHF. The chain is built from TRBV5-1 and TRBJ1-6; 7 bases fit TRBD1. This CDR3 is 16 amino acids long. The ends lost 5 bases at V and 6 bases at J; junction bases unmatched: 11. CDR1 SGHRS and CDR2 YFSETQ come from the germline V gene.

This clone has a handful of counts. The CDR3 nucleotides read TGTGCCAGCAGCAAAGACAGGGAAGGAGACGAGCAGTACTTC. Protein sequence: CASSKDREGDEQYF. The chain recombines TRBV21-1 with TRBJ2-7; the table's D call, TRBD1, was not checked against the DNA. TRBV21-1 is listed as a pseudogene. The CDR3 is made up of 14 amino acids.

J is TRBJ1-5 and V is TRBV2, with 8 bases identical to TRBD1. In germline, CDR1 is SNHLY, CDR2 FYNNEI. V shed 4 bases, J shed 1 base, and the junction held 3 bases outside the gene matches. This CDR3 has 15 amino acids. CDR3 nucleotide sequence: TGTGCCAGCAGTGGACAGGGGAAAAGCAATCAGCCCCAGCATTTT. Translated, it gives CASSGQGKSNQPQHF.

The chain uses TRBV6-5 and TRBJ2-1; D may be TRBD2 (5 bases). Trimming pared 6 bases from V and 5 bases from J, leaving 14 bases between. Germline V gene data show CDR1 as MNHEY and CDR2 as SVGAGI. This CDR3 is built from 14 residues. The DNA of the CDR3 is TGTGCCAGCAGGCGGGTCGCGATAAACAATGAGCAGTTCTTC. This sequence encodes CASRRVAINNEQFF.

This sequence joins TRBV7-2 and TRBJ2-7; 7 positions match TRBD2. V gave up 2 bases and J gave up 5 bases; unmatched junction bases: 6. The length of the CDR3 is 14 residues. CDR1 SGHTA and CDR2 FQGNSA come from the germline V gene. The CDR3 region has the DNA TGTGCCAGCAGCTTAACCGGGACTACCCACGAGCAGTACTTC. Protein sequence: CASSLTGTTHEQYF.